The 19 T cell receptor beta chains given below trace back to one sample, sequenced in a study of blood T cell repertoires in COVID-19. Method: immunoSEQ multiplex PCR; TCRdb's copy keeps in-frame clones and lacks some. The sample carries about 160,000 clones, 77% recorded once. The sequencing sample was made of peripheral blood. Receptor source: a man aged 70-80 years with acute or convalescent COVID-19.

This clone was recorded only once. The CDR3 nucleotides read TGCGCCAGCAGCTTGGTTGCTAGCGGGGCTTACGAGCAGTTCTTC. It translates to CASSLVASGAYEQFF. The chain links TRBV5-1 to TRBJ2-1, with TRBD2 identical over 9 bases. The length of the CDR3 is 15 residues. After removal of 0 bases from V and 10 bases from J, the junction contained 8 bases not matched to a gene. Per germline, CDR1 SGHRS and CDR2 YFSETQ.

The gene calls are TRBV6-1 and TRBJ1-3; 7 bases fit TRBD1. This CDR3 is 15 amino acids long. Unmatched junction bases numbered 2, after V lost 3 bases and J lost 0 bases. Germline-derived CDR1 and CDR2 are MNHNS and SASEGT. Here the CDR3 DNA reads TGTGCCAGCAGTGAGCCAGGGGGCTCTGGAAACACCATATATTTT. It yields the protein CASSEPGGSGNTIYF.

This clone came up a few times. The genes are TRBV24-1 and TRBJ2-1; TRBD2 matches 11 bases. J gave up 12 bases and V 4 bases, and 4 bases lay outside the gene matches. The CDR3 totals 13 residues. Germline V gene data show CDR1 as KGHDR and CDR2 as SFDVKD. DNA of the CDR3: TGTGCCACCAGTGACCCAGGACTAGCGGGGCAGTTCTTC. It encodes CATSDPGLAGQFF.

V usage is TRBV5-4 and J usage is TRBJ1-1, with 8 bases fitting TRBD1. Per the germline V gene, CDR1 is SGHNT and CDR2 is YYREEE (reference sequence). The CDR3 sequence is 14 residues long. The V segment lost 4 bases and the J segment 2 bases; nucleotides outside the gene matches: 4. CDR3 nucleotides: TGTGCCAGCAGCGAGGGACAGGATAACACTGAAGCTTTCTTT. Translating gives CASSEGQDNTEAFF.

The gene calls are TRBV5-4 and TRBJ1-4, with a weak D call TRBD1 (6 bases). The CDR3 sequence is 15 residues long. Germline V gene lookup returns CDR1 SGHNT and CDR2 YYREEE (reference sequence). Trimming removed 4 bases from V and 7 bases from J, with 17 bases in between. The CDR3 loop reads CASSPRGGASEKLFF. In DNA, the CDR3 is TGTGCCAGCAGCCCAAGAGGGGGGGCGAGTGAAAAACTGTTTTTT. The whole variable domain, remainder taken from reference TRBV5-4 and TRBJ1-4, is ETGVTQSPTHLIKTRGQQVTLRCSSQSGHNTVSWYQQALGQGPQFIFQYYREEENGRGNFPPRFSGLQFPNYSSELNVNALELDDSALYLCASSPRGGASEKLFFGSGTQLSVL.

The chain couples TRBV12-5 to TRBJ2-1, with 9 positions matching TRBD2. CDR1 is LGHNT, CDR2 FRNRAP, per germline. The V gene end was trimmed by 6 bases and the J gene end by 12 bases; junction bases not matched to a gene: 15. The CDR3 is made up of 15 amino acids. The CDR3 sequence: CASGYSGRGRKGQFF. As DNA, the CDR3 is TGTGCTAGTGGCTATAGCGGGAGAGGGCGCAAAGGGCAGTTCTTC.

The chain is built from TRBV11-3 and TRBJ2-2, with D possibly TRBD2 on 6 matching bases. Germline CDR1 reads SGHNT; CDR2 reads YENEEA. Trimming cost V 5 bases and J 6 bases, with 19 bases left between them. This CDR3 region has 16 residues. The CDR3 DNA is TGTGCCAGCAGCCCGCAGGGAGGTACCTGGGCCGGGGAGCTGTTTTTT. Translation: CASSPQGGTWAGELFF.

The J gene is TRBJ2-5, the V gene TRBV28; D call uncertain. The V gene's germline CDR1 is MDHEN and CDR2 SYDVKM. The CDR3 is 12 residues long. V shed 6 bases and J shed 5 bases, with 10 bases lying between them. CDR3 region: CASRTTVETQYF. The CDR3 DNA reads TGTGCCAGCAGGACAACGGTTGAGACCCAGTACTTC.

V and J are TRBV11-1 and TRBJ2-2; 7 bases match TRBD2. Germline lookup yields CDR1 SGHAT and CDR2 FQDESV (reference sequence). This CDR3 has 14 residues. V gave up 3 bases and J gave up 5 bases; unmatched junction bases: 3. The CDR3 loop is CASSLASGTGELFF. CDR3 DNA sequence: TGTGCCAGCAGCTTGGCTAGCGGTACCGGGGAGCTGTTTTTT.

The chain has TRBV3-1 (or the pseudogene TRBV3-2) and TRBJ1-2; 7 nucleotides line up with TRBD1. The germline V gene encodes CDR1 LGHDT and CDR2 YNNKEL (reference sequence). The CDR3 covers 12 residues. Trimming at V came to 4 bases and at J to 12 bases, leaving 8 bases not matched to a gene. This CDR3 is CASSLLTGINTF. The CDR3 region has the DNA TGTGCCAGCAGCCTCCTGACAGGGATTAACACCTTC.

This chain links TRBV7-9 with TRBJ1-5; D perhaps matches TRBD1 (5 bases). Per the germline V gene, CDR1 is SEHNR and CDR2 is FQNEAQ (reference sequence). This CDR3 contains 14 residues. V was trimmed by 4 bases and J by 2 bases, leaving 9 bases between them. The CDR3 region is CASSSTTGNQPQHF. Written as DNA, the CDR3 is TGTGCCAGCAGCTCCACGACAGGCAATCAGCCCCAGCATTTT. The variable domain in full, completed from reference TRBV7-9 and TRBJ1-5, reads DTGVSQNPRHKITKRGQNVTFRCDPISEHNRLYWYRQTLGQGPEFLTYFQNEAQLEKSRLLSDRFSAERPKGSFSTLEIQRTEQGDSAMYLCASSSTTGNQPQHFGDGTRLSIL.

The V gene is TRBV5-1, the J gene TRBJ2-2, with TRBD2 matching over 10 bases. The CDR3 loop spans 15 amino acids. V lost 4 bases to trimming and J lost 5 bases; unmatched junction nucleotides: 5. Germline lookup yields CDR1 SGHRS and CDR2 YFSETQ. CDR3 protein: CASSELAGTTGELFF. DNA of the CDR3: TGCGCCAGCAGCGAACTAGCGGGGACTACCGGGGAGCTGTTTTTT.

As regards this clone: The same CDR3 also results from other DNA sequences found in this sample. The chain is built from TRBV10-3 and TRBJ1-6, with D tentatively TRBD1 (5 bases). CDR3 length: 12 amino acids. Trimming removed 6 bases from V and 6 bases from J, with 6 bases in between. Germline V lookup: CDR1 ENHRY, CDR2 SYGVKD. CDR3 sequence: CAISDSNSPLHF. The CDR3 bases are TGTGCCATCAGCGACAGTAATTCACCCCTCCACTTT.

V and J are TRBV5-1 and TRBJ2-3, with TRBD2 identical over 9 bases. This CDR3 is built from 16 residues. Germline CDR1 SGHRS, CDR2 YFSETQ. After removal of 4 bases from V and 1 base from J, the junction contained 7 bases not matched to a gene. CDR3 in amino acids: CASSVRASGGTDTQYF. CDR3 DNA sequence: TGCGCCAGCAGCGTCAGGGCTAGCGGGGGCACAGATACGCAGTATTTT.

This chain connects TRBV4-1 to TRBJ2-3; 12 positions agree with TRBD2. The CDR3 loop spans 15 amino acids. V was clipped by 1 base and J by 6 bases; unmatched bases: 2. Germline loops: CDR1 MGHRA, CDR2 YSYEKL. DNA of the CDR3: TGCGCCAGCAGCCAAGTTACTAGCGGGAGGGATACGCAGTATTTT. It translates to CASSQVTSGRDTQYF.

The CDR3 loop is CAWSTPNSPLHF. DNA for the CDR3: TGTGCCTGGAGTACTCCTAATTCACCCCTCCACTTT. V usage is TRBV30 and J usage is TRBJ1-6; D call uncertain. The V gene's germline CDR1 is GTSNPN and CDR2 SVGIG (reference sequence). The CDR3 runs 12 residues. V was shortened by 2 bases and J by 6 bases, with 5 bases between the two germline ends.

The V gene is TRBV11-3, the J gene TRBJ1-5; D call uncertain. CDR1 SGHNT and CDR2 YENEEA come from the germline V gene. Trimming left V 3 bases short and J 9 bases short, with 12 bases between. The CDR3 covers 13 residues. The CDR3 protein is CASSLTDWWPQHF. In DNA form, the CDR3 reads TGTGCCAGCAGCTTGACTGATTGGTGGCCCCAGCATTTT.

The chain recombines TRBV10-3 with TRBJ2-1; 11 bases fit TRBD2. V was pared by 10 bases and J by 1 base, with 6 bases of the junction left unmatched. CDR1 and CDR2 from the germline V gene are ENHRY and SYGVKD. The CDR3 runs to 15 residues. The CDR3 DNA follows: TGTGCCACTTTTGGACTAGCGGGTTCCTACAATGAGCAGTTCTTC. Protein: CATFGLAGSYNEQFF.

The V gene is TRBV6-5, the J gene TRBJ1-2, with TRBD1 matching 8 bases. CDR3 size: 14 residues. Per germline, CDR1 MNHEY and CDR2 SVGAGI. V lost 6 bases to trimming and J lost 3 bases; unmatched junction nucleotides: 6. The CDR3 here is CASSRRTGYYGYTF. CDR3 sequence (DNA): TGTGCCAGCAGCCGCCGGACAGGGTACTATGGCTACACCTTC.